Presented here are 19 T cell receptor beta chains from one specimen sequenced in a study of blood T cells in healthy people across ages. The authors ran a second PCR of 7 to 11 cycles using a sample-barcoded 5' primer and a J-beta primer mix. TCRdb independently ran MiXCR on the 5' RACE reads; one entry per CDR3 protein. The sample contains approximately 730,000 distinct CDR3 sequences, roughly two fifths of which appear only once. Sequencing was carried out using blood. The receptors originated from a woman aged 55-70 years in good health.

This clonotype was counted only a few times. V and J are TRBV18 and TRBJ1-2, with D perhaps matching TRBD1 (5 bases). Trimming removed 2 bases from V and 4 bases from J, with 11 bases in between. The CDR3 has 14 amino acids. Germline CDR1 KGHSH, CDR2 LQKENI. The CDR3: CASSPEADSYGYTF. The CDR3 DNA is TGTGCCAGCTCACCAGAAGCCGACAGCTATGGCTACACCTTC.

The rearrangement links TRBV20-1 to TRBJ2-3; D is unresolved. CDR1 and CDR2 (germline): DFQATT, SNEGSKA (reference sequence). V was pared by 1 base and J by 7 bases, with 12 bases between. The CDR3 is 13 residues long. The CDR3 region is CSARVDQRYTQYF. CDR3 coding DNA: TGCAGTGCTAGAGTGGATCAACGTTATACGCAGTATTTT.

This chain uses TRBV20-1 with TRBJ1-5; unclear D gene. Germline V gives CDR1 DFQATT, CDR2 SNEGSKA (reference sequence). CDR3 size: 13 residues. With 3 bases removed from V and 4 bases from J, the gap between germline ends came to 10 bases. In nucleotides, the CDR3 is TGCAGTGCTAGGGGGATCGGAAATCAGCCCCAGCATTTT. Encoded protein: CSARGIGNQPQHF.

This clonotype has only a few counts. The genes are TRBV2 and TRBJ2-4, with D possibly TRBD2 on 5 matching bases. Deletions cut 9 bases from V and 0 bases from J, with 18 bases between. This CDR3 comprises 16 residues. The V gene's germline CDR1 is SNHLY and CDR2 FYNNEI. Here the CDR3 DNA reads TGTGCCAGACGGGATATCAGACAACTAGCCAAAAACATTCAGTACTTC. It codes for CARRDIRQLAKNIQYF.

The chain has TRBV5-6 and TRBJ2-5, with 8 bases that match TRBD2. Germline V gives CDR1 SGHDT, CDR2 YYEEEE. The CDR3 length is 16 residues. The V segment lost 3 bases and the J segment 1 base; nucleotides outside the gene matches: 8. The CDR3 loop is CASSSVASGLQETQYF. DNA of the CDR3: TGTGCCAGCAGCTCGGTAGCTAGCGGGCTCCAAGAGACCCAGTACTTC.

The chain has TRBV13 and TRBJ1-5, with D uncertain. V was pared by 6 bases and J by 4 bases, with 10 bases between. Germline assignment: CDR1 PRHDT and CDR2 FYEKMQ (reference sequence). This CDR3 has 13 amino acids. The CDR3 here is CASSATPNQPQHF. CDR3 nucleotide sequence: TGTGCCAGCAGTGCAACACCAAATCAGCCCCAGCATTTT. The full variable domain, rest sourced from reference TRBV13 and TRBJ1-5, is AAGVIQSPRHLIKEKRETATLKCYPIPRHDTVYWYQQGPGQDPQFLISFYEKMQSDKGSIPDRFSAQQFSDYHSELNMSSLELGDSALYFCASSATPNQPQHFGDGTRLSIL.

The chain uses TRBV27 and TRBJ2-1; 8 positions match TRBD1. The trim removed 4 bases at V and 6 bases at J, leaving 8 bases unmatched. Germline CDR1 and CDR2: MNHEY and SMNVEV (reference sequence). This CDR3 spans 15 amino acids. The CDR3 sequence is CASSSPQDRANEQFF. CDR3 DNA sequence: TGTGCCAGCAGTTCCCCCCAGGACAGGGCCAATGAGCAGTTCTTC.

V usage is TRBV5-1 and J usage is TRBJ2-6; 11 bases line up with TRBD2. After removal of 5 bases from V and 0 bases from J, the junction contained 10 bases not matched to a gene. The CDR3 contains 19 residues. The germline V gene encodes CDR1 SGHRS and CDR2 YFSETQ. CDR3 sequence: CASRPPGLAVTSGANVLTF. The CDR3 bases are TGCGCCAGCAGGCCTCCGGGACTAGCGGTAACCTCTGGGGCCAACGTCCTGACTTTC.

The chain joins TRBV18 to TRBJ1-1, with TRBD1 matching 8 bases. Losses at the gene ends were 4 bases for V and 0 bases for J; bases not matched to a gene: 4. Germline V gives CDR1 KGHSH, CDR2 LQKENI. The length of the CDR3 is 15 residues. The CDR3 nucleotides read TGTGCCAGCTCACTGGAACAGGGGGTGAACACTGAAGCTTTCTTT. Translating it yields CASSLEQGVNTEAFF.

This clonotype showed up just a few times. The V call is TRBV7-2, the J call TRBJ2-1, with a weak D call TRBD2 (6 bases). Germline V CDR1 and CDR2: SGHTA, FQGNSA. V lost 5 bases and J 10 bases, leaving 21 bases between the germline ends. This CDR3 has 15 residues. CDR3 sequence reads: CASSQLGGFTREQFF. CDR3 in DNA: TGTGCCAGCAGCCAGCTTGGAGGGTTTACAAGGGAGCAGTTCTTC.

This chain uses TRBV7-2 with TRBJ2-7, with unresolved D. Deletions cut 4 bases from V and 7 bases from J, with 20 bases between. Germline V CDR1 and CDR2: SGHTA, FQGNSA. The CDR3 totals 15 residues. CDR3 loop: CASSSDRMAYNEQYF. CDR3 bases: TGTGCCAGCAGCTCGGACCGAATGGCGTACAATGAGCAGTACTTC.

The rearrangement links TRBV20-1 to TRBJ2-7; 10 bases align to TRBD2. CDR3 size: 14 residues. Germline V gene data show CDR1 as DFQATT and CDR2 as SNEGSKA (reference sequence). V lost 4 bases to trimming and J lost 2 bases; unmatched junction nucleotides: 5. CDR3 sequence: CSANPGLATYEQYF. Written as DNA, the CDR3 is TGCAGTGCTAACCCGGGACTAGCGACCTACGAGCAGTACTTC.

This clonotype appeared a few times. The chain has TRBV4-1 and TRBJ2-6, with 10 bases lining up with TRBD1. CDR1 and CDR2 (germline): MGHRA, YSYEKL. The CDR3 has 19 amino acids. Trimming took 0 bases from V and 0 from J; bases not matched to a gene: 5. The CDR3 loop is CASSQEVGQGSSGANVLTF. CDR3 nucleotide sequence: TGCGCCAGCAGCCAAGAGGTGGGACAGGGGAGCTCTGGGGCCAACGTCCTGACTTTC.

The chain has TRBV6-1 and TRBJ1-2, with a weak D call TRBD1 (6 bases). This CDR3 spans 19 amino acids. The germline V gene has CDR1 MNHNS and CDR2 SASEGT. V shed 3 bases and J shed 2 bases, with 25 bases lying between them. Written as DNA, the CDR3 is TGTGCCAGCAGTGACCTGTGGAGGGGCCAACAGAGGGGGAACTATGGCTACACCTTC. Its translation: CASSDLWRGQQRGNYGYTF.

This clonotype turned up a few times. The V and J genes are TRBV9 and TRBJ1-4; D uncertain. Germline V gene lookup returns CDR1 SGDLS and CDR2 YYNGEE. Trimming left V 0 bases short and J 5 bases short, with 11 bases between. The CDR3 is 15 residues long. The CDR3 here is CASSVAGFFNEKLFF. CDR3 bases: TGTGCCAGCAGCGTAGCCGGGTTCTTCAATGAAAAACTGTTTTTT.

This clonotype has just a few counts. The chain recombines TRBV6-5 with TRBJ2-5; D perhaps matches TRBD1 (6 bases). Looked up from germline, CDR1 is MNHEY and CDR2 is SVGAGI. Trimming shortened V by 2 bases and J by 2 bases, and 18 bases separated the two germline ends. The CDR3 has 17 residues. This CDR3 reads CASSYHRDIGVQETQYF. CDR3 sequence (DNA): TGTGCCAGCAGTTACCACCGGGACATCGGTGTGCAAGAGACCCAGTACTTC.

The chain has TRBV5-1 and TRBJ2-5; D may be TRBD1 (7 bases). V was clipped by 1 base and J by 5 bases, with 12 bases between them. The CDR3 is 14 amino acids. From germline, CDR1 is SGHRS and CDR2 YFSETQ. The CDR3 DNA reads TGCGCCAGCAGCTTGTGGCAGGGGGGCGAGACCCAGTACTTC. Its protein is CASSLWQGGETQYF.

A few counts support this clonotype. This rearrangement joins TRBV5-1 to TRBJ1-5; no firm D call. The CDR3 covers 13 residues. The germline CDR1 and CDR2 sequences are SGHRS and YFSETQ. Trimming shortened V by 0 bases and J by 7 bases, and 8 bases separated the two germline ends. The DNA of the CDR3 is TGCGCCAGCAGCTTGGGCGCAGGACAGCCCCAGCATTTT. Its protein product is CASSLGAGQPQHF.

The V and J genes are TRBV7-9 and TRBJ2-7; 14 nucleotides match TRBD2. Germline assignment: CDR1 SEHNR and CDR2 FQNEAQ (reference sequence). The ends lost 8 bases at V and 6 bases at J; junction bases unmatched: 6. There are 14 residues in the CDR3. CDR3 protein: CASGGTSGSREQYF. CDR3 in DNA: TGTGCCAGCGGCGGGACTAGCGGGAGTCGCGAGCAGTACTTC.